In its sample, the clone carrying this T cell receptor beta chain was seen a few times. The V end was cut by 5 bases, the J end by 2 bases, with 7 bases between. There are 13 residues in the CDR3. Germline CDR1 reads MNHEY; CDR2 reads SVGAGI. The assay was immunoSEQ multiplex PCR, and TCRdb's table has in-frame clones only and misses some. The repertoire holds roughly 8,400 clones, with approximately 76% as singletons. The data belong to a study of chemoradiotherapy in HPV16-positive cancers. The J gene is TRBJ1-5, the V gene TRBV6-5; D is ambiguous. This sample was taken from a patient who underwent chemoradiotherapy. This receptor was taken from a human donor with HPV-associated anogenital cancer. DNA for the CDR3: TGTGCCAGCAGTAGCCGTGGCAATCAGCCCCAGCATTTT. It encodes CASSSRGNQPQHF.